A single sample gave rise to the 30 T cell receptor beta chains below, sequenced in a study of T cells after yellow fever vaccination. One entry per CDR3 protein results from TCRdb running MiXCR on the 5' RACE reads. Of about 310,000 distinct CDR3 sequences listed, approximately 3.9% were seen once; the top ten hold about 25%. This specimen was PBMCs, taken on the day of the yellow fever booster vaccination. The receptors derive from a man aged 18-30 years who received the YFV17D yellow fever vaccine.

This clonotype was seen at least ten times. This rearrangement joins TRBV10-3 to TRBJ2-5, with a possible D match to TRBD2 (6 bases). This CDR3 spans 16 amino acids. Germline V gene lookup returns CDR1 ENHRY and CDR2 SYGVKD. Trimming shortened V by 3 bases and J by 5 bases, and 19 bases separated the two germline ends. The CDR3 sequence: CAISEPTSSPRETQYF. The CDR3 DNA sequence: TGTGCCATCAGTGAACCAACTAGCAGCCCCCGGGAGACCCAGTACTTC.

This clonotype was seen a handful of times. Written as DNA, the CDR3 is TGTGCCACCACCGCAGGGACTGAAGCTTTCTTT. As protein: CATTAGTEAFF. This rearrangement joins TRBV7-9 to TRBJ1-1; possible D gene TRBD1, 5 bases. This CDR3 spans 11 amino acids. V was shortened by 10 bases and J by 5 bases, with 11 bases between the two germline ends. Germline CDR1 reads SEHNR; CDR2 reads FQNEAQ (reference sequence).

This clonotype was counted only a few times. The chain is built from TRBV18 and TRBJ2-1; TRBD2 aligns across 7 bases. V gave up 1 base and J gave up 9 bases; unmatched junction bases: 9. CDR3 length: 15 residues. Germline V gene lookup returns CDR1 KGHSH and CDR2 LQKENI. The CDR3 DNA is TGTGCCAGCTCACCACGTCGGGCGTTAGCGGGTGAGCAGTTCTTC. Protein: CASSPRRALAGEQFF. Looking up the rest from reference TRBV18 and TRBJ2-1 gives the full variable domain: NAGVMQNPRHLVRRRGQEARLRCSPMKGHSHVYWYRQLPEEGLKFMVYLQKENIIDESGMPKERFSAEFPKEGPSILRIQQVVRGDSAAYFCASSPRRALAGEQFFGPGTRLTVL.

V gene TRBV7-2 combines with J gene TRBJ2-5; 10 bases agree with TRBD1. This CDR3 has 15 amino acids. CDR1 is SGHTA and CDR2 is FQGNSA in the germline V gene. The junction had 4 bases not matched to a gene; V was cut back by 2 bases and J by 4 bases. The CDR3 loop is CASSLPTGGLETQYF. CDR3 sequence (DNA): TGTGCCAGCAGCTTACCGACAGGGGGCTTAGAGACCCAGTACTTC.

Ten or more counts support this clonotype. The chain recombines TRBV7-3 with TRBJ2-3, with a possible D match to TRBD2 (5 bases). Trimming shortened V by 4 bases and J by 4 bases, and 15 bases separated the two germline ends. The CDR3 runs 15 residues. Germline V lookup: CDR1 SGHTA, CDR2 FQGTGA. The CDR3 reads CASSSFASKADTQYF. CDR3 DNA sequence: TGTGCCAGCAGCTCCTTTGCTAGCAAGGCAGATACGCAGTATTTT.

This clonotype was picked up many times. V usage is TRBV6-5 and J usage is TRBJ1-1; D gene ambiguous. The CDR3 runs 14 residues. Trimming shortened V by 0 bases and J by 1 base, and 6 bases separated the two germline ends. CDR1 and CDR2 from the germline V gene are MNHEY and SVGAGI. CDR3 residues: CASSYSLENTEAFF. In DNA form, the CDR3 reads TGTGCCAGCAGTTACTCCCTTGAGAACACTGAAGCTTTCTTT.

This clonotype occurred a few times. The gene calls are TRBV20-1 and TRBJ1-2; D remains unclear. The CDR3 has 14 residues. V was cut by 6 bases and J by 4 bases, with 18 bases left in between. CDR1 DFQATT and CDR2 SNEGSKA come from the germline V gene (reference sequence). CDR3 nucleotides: TGCAGTGCGAGCGACACGCCCATTACCTATGGCTACACCTTC. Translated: CSASDTPITYGYTF.

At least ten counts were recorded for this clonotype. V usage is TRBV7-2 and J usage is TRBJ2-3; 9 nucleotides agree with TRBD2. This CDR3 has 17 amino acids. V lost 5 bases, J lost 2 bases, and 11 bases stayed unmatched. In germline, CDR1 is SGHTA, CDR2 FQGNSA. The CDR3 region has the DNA TGTGCCAGCAGCCCTGGACTAGCGCAAGCACACACAGATACGCAGTATTTT. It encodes CASSPGLAQAHTDTQYF.

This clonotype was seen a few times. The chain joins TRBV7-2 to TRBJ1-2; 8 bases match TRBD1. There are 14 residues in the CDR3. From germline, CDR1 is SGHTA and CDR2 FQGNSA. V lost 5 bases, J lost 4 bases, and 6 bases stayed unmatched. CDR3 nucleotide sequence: TGTGCCAGCAGCATGCAGACAGGGGTCTATGGCTACACCTTC. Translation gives CASSMQTGVYGYTF.

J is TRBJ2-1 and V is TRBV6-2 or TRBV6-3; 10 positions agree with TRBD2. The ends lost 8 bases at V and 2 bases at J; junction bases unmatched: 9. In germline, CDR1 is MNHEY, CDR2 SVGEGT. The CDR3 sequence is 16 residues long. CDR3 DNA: TGTGCCAGCCGCACTCCCAGCGGGGGGGCCTACAATGAGCAGTTCTTC. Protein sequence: CASRTPSGGAYNEQFF.

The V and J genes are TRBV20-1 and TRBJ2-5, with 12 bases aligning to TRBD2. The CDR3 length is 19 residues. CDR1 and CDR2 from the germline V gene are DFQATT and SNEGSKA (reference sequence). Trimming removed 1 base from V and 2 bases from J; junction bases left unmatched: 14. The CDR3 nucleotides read TGCAGTGCTAGAGTCAGGGGCAGACTAGCGGGGGCGATTCAAGAGACCCAGTACTTC. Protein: CSARVRGRLAGAIQETQYF.

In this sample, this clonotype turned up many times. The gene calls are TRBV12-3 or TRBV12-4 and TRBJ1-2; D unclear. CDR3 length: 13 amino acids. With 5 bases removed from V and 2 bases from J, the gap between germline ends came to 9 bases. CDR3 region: CASSPDINYGYTF. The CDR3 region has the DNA TGTGCCAGCAGTCCAGATATAAACTATGGCTACACCTTC.

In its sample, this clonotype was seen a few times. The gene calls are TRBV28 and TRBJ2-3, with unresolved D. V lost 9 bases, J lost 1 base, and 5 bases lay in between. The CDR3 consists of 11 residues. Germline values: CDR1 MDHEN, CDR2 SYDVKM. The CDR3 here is CASQGTDTQYF. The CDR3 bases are TGTGCCAGTCAGGGCACAGATACGCAGTATTTT.

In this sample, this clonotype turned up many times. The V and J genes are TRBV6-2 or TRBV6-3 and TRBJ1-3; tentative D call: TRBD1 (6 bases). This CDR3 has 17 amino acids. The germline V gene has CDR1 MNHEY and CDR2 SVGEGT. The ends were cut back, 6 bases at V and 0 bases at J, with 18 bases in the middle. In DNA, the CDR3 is TGTGCCAGCAGCCCCTCGGACAGAGCTATCTCTGGAAACACCATATATTTT. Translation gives CASSPSDRAISGNTIYF.

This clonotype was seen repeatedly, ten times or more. CDR3 in amino acids: CSVLETASGPQHF. The CDR3 nucleotides are TGCAGTGTCTTAGAGACAGCCTCAGGGCCCCAGCATTTT. The J gene is TRBJ1-5, the V gene TRBV20-1; a possible D gene is TRBD1 (5 bases). The CDR3 runs 13 residues. V shed 7 bases and J shed 9 bases, with 19 bases lying between them. In germline, CDR1 is DFQATT, CDR2 SNEGSKA (reference sequence).

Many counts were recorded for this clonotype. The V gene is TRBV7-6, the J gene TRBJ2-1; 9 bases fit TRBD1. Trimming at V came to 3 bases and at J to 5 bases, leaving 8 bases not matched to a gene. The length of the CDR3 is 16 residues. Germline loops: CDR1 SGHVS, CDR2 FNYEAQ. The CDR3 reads CASSFKDRGPNNEQFF. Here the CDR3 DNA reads TGTGCCAGCAGCTTCAAGGACAGGGGCCCAAACAATGAGCAGTTCTTC.

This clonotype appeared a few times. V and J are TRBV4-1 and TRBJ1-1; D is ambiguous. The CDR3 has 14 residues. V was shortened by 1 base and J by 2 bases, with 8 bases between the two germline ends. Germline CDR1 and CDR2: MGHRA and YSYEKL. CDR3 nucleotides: TGCGCCAGCAGCCAAGGGGCAGAAAACACTGAAGCTTTCTTT. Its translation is CASSQGAENTEAFF.

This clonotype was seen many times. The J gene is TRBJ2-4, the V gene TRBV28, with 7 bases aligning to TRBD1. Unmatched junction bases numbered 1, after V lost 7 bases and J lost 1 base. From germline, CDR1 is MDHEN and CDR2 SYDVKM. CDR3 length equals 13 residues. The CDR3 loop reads CASKQGAKNIQYF. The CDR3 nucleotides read TGTGCCAGCAAACAGGGGGCCAAAAACATTCAGTACTTC.

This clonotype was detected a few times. As DNA, the CDR3 is TGCAGTGCTAGCCCCAGGGGGCGTTATGGCTACACCTTC. Protein sequence: CSASPRGRYGYTF. This chain uses TRBV20-1 with TRBJ1-2, with 8 bases aligning to TRBD1. Germline CDR1 is DFQATT and CDR2 is SNEGSKA (reference sequence). V lost 3 bases, J lost 5 bases, and 5 bases stayed unmatched. The CDR3 has 13 residues.

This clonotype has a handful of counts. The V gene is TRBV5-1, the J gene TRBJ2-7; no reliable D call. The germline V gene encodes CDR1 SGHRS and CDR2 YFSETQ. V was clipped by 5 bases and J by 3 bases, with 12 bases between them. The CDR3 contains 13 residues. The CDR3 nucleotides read TGCGCCAGCAGTCGTGGAGTCAACTACGAGCAGTACTTC. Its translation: CASSRGVNYEQYF.

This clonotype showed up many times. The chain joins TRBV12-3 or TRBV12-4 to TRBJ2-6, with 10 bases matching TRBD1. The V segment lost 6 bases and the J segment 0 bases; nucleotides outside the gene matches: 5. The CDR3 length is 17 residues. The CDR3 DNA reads TGTGCCAGCAGGCGGGACAGGGGTGACTCTGGGGCCAACGTCCTGACTTTC. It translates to CASRRDRGDSGANVLTF.

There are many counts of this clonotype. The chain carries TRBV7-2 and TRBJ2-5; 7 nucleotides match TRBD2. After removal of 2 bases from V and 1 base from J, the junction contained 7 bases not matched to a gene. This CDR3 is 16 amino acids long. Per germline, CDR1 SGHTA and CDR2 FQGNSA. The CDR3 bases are TGTGCCAGCAGCTTATTCAGCGGGGCTAGCCAAGAGACCCAGTACTTC. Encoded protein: CASSLFSGASQETQYF.

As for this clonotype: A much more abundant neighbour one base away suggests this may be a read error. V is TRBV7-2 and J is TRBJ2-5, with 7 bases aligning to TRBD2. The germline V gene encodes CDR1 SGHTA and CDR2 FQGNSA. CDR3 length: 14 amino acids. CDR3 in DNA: TGTGCCGGCAGCTTTTCGGGGGGTGGAGAGACCCAGTACTTC. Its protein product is CAGSFSGGGETQYF.

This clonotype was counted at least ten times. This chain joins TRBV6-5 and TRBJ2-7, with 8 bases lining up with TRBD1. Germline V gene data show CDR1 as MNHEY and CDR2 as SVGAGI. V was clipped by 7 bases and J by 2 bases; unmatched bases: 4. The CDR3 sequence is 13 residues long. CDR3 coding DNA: TGTGCCAGCAACTTACAGGGGGCCTACGAGCAGTACTTC. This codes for CASNLQGAYEQYF.

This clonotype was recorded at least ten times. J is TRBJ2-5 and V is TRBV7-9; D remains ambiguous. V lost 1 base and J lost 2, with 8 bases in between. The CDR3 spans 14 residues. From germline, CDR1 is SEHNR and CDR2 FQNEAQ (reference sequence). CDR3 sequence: CASSLGQPQETQYF. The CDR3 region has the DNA TGTGCCAGCAGCTTAGGGCAGCCTCAAGAGACCCAGTACTTC. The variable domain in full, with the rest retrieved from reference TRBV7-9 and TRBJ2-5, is DTGVSQNPRHKITKRGQNVTFRCDPISEHNRLYWYRQTLGQGPEFLTYFQNEAQLEKSRLLSDRFSAERPKGSFSTLEIQRTEQGDSAMYLCASSLGQPQETQYFGPGTRLLVL.

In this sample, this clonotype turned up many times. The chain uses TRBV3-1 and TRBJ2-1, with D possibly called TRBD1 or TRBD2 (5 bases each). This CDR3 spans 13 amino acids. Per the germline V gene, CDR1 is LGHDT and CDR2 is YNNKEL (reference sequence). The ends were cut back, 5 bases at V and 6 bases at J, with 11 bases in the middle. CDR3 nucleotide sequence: TGTGCCAGCAGCTCTCGTGGGGGCAATGAGCAGTTCTTC. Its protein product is CASSSRGGNEQFF.

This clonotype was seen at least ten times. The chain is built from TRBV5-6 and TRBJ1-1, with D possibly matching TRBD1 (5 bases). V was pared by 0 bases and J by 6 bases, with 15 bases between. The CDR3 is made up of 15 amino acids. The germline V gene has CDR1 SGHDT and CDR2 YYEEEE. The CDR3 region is CASSLANQAGPEAFF. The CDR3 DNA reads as TGTGCCAGCAGCTTGGCCAACCAGGCGGGGCCTGAAGCTTTCTTT.

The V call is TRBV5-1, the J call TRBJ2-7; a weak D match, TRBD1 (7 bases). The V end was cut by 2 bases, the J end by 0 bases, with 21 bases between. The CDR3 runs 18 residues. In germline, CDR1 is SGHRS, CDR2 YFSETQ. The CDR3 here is CASSFGGGDPFSSYEQYF. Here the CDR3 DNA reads TGCGCCAGCAGCTTTGGAGGGGGCGACCCCTTTAGCTCCTACGAGCAGTACTTC.

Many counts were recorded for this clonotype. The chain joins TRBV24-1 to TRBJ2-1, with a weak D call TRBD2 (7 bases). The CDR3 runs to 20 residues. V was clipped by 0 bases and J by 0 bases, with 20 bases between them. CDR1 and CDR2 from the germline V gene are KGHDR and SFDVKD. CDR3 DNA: TGTGCCACCAGTGATTTGCGAGGGGGGGTACATAAAAGCTCCTACAATGAGCAGTTCTTC. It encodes CATSDLRGGVHKSSYNEQFF.

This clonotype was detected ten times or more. For the CDR3, the DNA is TGTGCCAGCATGCAGAAATTCCTAACTGAAGCTTTCTTT. Its translation: CASMQKFLTEAFF. The J gene is TRBJ1-1, the V gene TRBV12-3 or TRBV12-4; no reliable D call. This CDR3 comprises 13 residues. Trimming shortened V by 7 bases and J by 5 bases, and 14 bases separated the two germline ends.